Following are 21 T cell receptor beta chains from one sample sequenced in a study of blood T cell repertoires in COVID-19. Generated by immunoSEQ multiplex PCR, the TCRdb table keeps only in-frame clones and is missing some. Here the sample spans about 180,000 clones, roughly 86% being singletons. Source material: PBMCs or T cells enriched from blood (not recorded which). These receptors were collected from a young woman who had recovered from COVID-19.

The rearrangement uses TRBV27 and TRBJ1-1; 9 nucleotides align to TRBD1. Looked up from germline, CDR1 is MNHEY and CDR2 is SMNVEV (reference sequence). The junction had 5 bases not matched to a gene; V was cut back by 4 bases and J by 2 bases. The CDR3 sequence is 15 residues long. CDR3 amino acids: CASSSKTGGNTEAFF. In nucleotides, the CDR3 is TGTGCCAGCAGTTCCAAGACAGGGGGTAACACTGAAGCTTTCTTT.

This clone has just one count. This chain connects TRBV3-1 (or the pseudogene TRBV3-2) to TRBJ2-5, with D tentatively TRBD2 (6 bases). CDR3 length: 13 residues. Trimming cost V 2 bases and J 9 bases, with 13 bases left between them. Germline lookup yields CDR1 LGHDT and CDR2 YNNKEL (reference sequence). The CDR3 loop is CASSQNSLASQYF. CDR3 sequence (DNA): TGTGCCAGCAGCCAAAACTCTCTAGCGTCCCAGTACTTC.

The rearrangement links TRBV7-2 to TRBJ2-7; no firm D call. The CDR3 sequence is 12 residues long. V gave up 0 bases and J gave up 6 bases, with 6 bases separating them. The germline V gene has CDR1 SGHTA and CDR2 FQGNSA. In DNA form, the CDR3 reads TGTGCCAGCAGCTTAGCAACCGGCGAGCAGTACTTC. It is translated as CASSLATGEQYF. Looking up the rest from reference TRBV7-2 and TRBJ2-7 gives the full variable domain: GAGVSQSPSNKVTEKGKDVELRCDPISGHTALYWYRQSLGQGLEFLIYFQGNSAPDKSGLPSDRFSAERTGGSVSTLTIQRTQQEDSAVYLCASSLATGEQYFGPGTRLTVT.

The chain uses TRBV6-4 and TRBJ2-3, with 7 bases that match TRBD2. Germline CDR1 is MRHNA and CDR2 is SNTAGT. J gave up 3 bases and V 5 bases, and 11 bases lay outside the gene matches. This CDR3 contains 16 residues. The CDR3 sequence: CASSKVGGSGTDTQYF. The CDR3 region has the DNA TGTGCCAGCAGTAAGGTCGGCGGGAGCGGTACAGATACGCAGTATTTT.

The CDR3 here is CASALRTGAKTYEQYF. The CDR3 DNA sequence: TGCGCCAGCGCGCTCCGGACAGGGGCGAAGACCTACGAGCAGTACTTC. The chain links TRBV5-1 to TRBJ2-7, with 9 bases aligning to TRBD1. The germline V gene encodes CDR1 SGHRS and CDR2 YFSETQ. With V trimmed by 7 bases and J by 2 bases, 13 bases remained unmatched. The CDR3 is 16 amino acids.

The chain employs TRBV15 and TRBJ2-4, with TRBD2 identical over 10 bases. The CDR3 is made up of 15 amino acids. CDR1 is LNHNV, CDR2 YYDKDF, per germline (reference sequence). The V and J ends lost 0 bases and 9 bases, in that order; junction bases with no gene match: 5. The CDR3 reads CATSREAGGPSIQYF. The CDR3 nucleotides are TGTGCCACCAGCAGAGAAGCGGGAGGGCCTAGCATTCAGTACTTC.

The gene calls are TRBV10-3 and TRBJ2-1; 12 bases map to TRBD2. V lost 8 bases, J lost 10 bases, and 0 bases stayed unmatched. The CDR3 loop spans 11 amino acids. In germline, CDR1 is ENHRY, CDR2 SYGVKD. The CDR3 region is CAIGLAGEQFF. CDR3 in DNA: TGTGCCATCGGACTAGCGGGAGAGCAGTTCTTC.

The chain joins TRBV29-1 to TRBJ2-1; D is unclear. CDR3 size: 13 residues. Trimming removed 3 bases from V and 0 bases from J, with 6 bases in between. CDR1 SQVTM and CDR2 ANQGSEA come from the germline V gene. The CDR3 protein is CSVEGSSYNEQFF. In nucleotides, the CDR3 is TGCAGCGTTGAGGGCTCCTCCTACAATGAGCAGTTCTTC.

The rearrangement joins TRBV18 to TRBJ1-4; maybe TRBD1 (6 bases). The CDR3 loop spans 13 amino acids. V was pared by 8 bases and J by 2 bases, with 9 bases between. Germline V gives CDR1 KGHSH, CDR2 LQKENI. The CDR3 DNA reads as TGTGCCAGCCGACAGGACACTAATGAAAAACTGTTTTTT. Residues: CASRQDTNEKLFF.

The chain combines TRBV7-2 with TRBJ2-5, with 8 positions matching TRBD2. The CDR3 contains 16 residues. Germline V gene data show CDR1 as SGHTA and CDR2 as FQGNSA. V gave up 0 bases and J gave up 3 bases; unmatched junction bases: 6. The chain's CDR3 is CASSLATGGGKETQYF. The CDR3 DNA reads TGTGCCAGCAGCTTAGCGACTGGCGGGGGGAAAGAGACCCAGTACTTC.

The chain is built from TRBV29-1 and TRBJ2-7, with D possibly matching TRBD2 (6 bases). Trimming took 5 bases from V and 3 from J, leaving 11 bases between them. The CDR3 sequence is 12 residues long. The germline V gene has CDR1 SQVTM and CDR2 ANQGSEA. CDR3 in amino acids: CSVCTSIYEQYF. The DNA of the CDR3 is TGCAGCGTTTGTACTAGCATCTACGAGCAGTACTTC.

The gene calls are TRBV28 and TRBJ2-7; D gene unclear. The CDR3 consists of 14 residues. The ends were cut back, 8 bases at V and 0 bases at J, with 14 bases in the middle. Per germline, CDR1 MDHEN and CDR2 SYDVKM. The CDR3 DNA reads TGTGCCAGCGTCCCTTTCTCGAGCTCCTACGAGCAGTACTTC. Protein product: CASVPFSSSYEQYF.

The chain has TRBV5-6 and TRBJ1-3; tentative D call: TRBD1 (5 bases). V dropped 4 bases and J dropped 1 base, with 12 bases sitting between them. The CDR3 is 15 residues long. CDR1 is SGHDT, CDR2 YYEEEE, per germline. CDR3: CASSRKDISGNTIYF. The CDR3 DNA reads TGTGCCAGCAGCCGGAAGGACATATCTGGAAACACCATATATTTT.

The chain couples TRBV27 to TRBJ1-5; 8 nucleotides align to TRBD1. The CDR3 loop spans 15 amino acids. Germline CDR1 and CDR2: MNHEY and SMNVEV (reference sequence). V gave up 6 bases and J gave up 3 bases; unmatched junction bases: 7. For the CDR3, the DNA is TGTGCCAGCAGGTTACAGGGGGGCTACAATCAGCCCCAGCATTTT. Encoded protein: CASRLQGGYNQPQHF.

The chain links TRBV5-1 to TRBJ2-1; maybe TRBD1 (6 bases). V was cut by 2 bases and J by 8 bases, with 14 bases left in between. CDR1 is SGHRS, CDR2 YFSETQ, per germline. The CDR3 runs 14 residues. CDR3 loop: CASSFGDTVDEQFF. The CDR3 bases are TGCGCCAGCAGCTTCGGGGACACTGTGGATGAGCAGTTCTTC. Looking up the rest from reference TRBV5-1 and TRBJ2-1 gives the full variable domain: KAGVTQTPRYLIKTRGQQVTLSCSPISGHRSVSWYQQTPGQGLQFLFEYFSETQRNKGNFPGRFSGRQFSNSRSEMNVSTLELGDSALYLCASSFGDTVDEQFFGPGTRLTVL.

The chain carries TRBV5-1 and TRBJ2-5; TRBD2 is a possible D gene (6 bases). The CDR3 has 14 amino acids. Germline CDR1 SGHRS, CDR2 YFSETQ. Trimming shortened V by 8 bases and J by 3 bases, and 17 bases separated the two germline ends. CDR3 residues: CASGRGAGKETQYF. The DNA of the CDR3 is TGCGCCAGTGGACGGGGTGCGGGGAAAGAGACCCAGTACTTC.

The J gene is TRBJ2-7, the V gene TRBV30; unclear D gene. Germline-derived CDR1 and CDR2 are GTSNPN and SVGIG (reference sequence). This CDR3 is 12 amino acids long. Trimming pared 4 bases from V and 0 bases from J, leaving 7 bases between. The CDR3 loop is CAWTTNSYEQYF. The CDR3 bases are TGTGCCTGGACGACAAACTCCTACGAGCAGTACTTC.

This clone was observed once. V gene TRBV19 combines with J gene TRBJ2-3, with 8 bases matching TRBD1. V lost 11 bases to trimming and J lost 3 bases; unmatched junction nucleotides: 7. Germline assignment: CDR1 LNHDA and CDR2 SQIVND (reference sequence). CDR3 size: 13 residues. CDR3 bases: TGTGCCTGGAGGACAGGGATTACAGATACGCAGTATTTT. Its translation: CAWRTGITDTQYF.

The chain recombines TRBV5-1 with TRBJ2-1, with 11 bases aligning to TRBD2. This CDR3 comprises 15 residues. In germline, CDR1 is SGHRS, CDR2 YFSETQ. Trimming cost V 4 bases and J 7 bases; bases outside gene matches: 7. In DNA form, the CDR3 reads TGCGCCAGCAGCAAAGGGACTAGCGGTACAAATGAGCAGTTCTTC. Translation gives CASSKGTSGTNEQFF.

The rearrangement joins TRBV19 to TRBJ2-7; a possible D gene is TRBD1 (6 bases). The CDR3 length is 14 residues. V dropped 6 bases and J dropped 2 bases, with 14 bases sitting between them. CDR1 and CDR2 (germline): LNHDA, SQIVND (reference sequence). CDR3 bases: TGTGCCAGTAGCCCACAGGGATCGGCCTACGAGCAGTACTTC. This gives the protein CASSPQGSAYEQYF.

The CDR3, as DNA: TGTGCCAGCAGCCCCGGGAGGGACAATGAGCAGTTCTTC. Its protein product is CASSPGRDNEQFF. The V call is TRBV11-3, the J call TRBJ2-1, with 8 bases aligning to TRBD2. CDR3 length equals 13 residues. Per germline, CDR1 SGHNT and CDR2 YENEEA. The V segment lost 5 bases and the J segment 5 bases; nucleotides outside the gene matches: 2. Drawing the rest from reference TRBV11-3 and TRBJ2-1, the complete variable domain is EAGVVQSPRYKIIEKKQPVAFWCNPISGHNTLYWYLQNLGQGPELLIRYENEEAVDDSQLPKDRFSAERLKGVDSTLKIQPAELGDSAVYLCASSPGRDNEQFFGPGTRLTVL.